This T cell receptor (beta chain) appears in the sequencing data of a study of HIV-infected children after antiretroviral therapy interruption. Looking at the study overall: Interruption-arm samples span weeks 0, 12, interruption end (24 or 48), and about 3 years post-study. Continuous-treatment samples came from weeks 0, 48 and 150.

RNA-based 3' RACE libraries used unique molecular identifiers. TCRdb passed the 3' RACE reads through MiXCR, listing each CDR3 protein once. The sample holds about 46,000 distinct CDR3 sequences, more than 3.5% seen once. Germline V gene sequence: CDR1 ENHRY, CDR2 SYGVKD. Trimming cost V 4 bases and J 0 bases; bases outside gene matches: 13. The CDR3 runs 18 residues. Treatment of the sample: PENTA 11 planned treatment interruption arm or continuous ART arm. This clonotype was obtained from a pool of human donors with HIV. The chain is built from TRBV10-3 and TRBJ2-3; 7 bases line up with TRBD2. This specimen consisted of CD45RA+ CD4+ T cells from PBMCs, pooled from several time points, obtained from a donor given antiretroviral therapy, either interrupted or continuous. Subset of the sample: naive CD4+ CD45RA+ CD45RO- T cells. This CDR3 reads CAISAGPPGLKSTDTQYF. The CDR3 DNA sequence: TGTGCCATCAGTGCCGGGCCACCGGGACTAAAGAGCACAGATACGCAGTATTTT.